A few counts support the clone carrying this TCR beta chain. The source of the sample is a study of T-cell reconstitution after alpha-beta-depleted transplantation in children. Unique molecular identifiers tagged the TCRbeta library. TCRdb called the PCR reads again in MiXCR, with one record for every CDR3 protein. The sample has fewer than 25,000 distinct CDR3 sequences, about a tenth seen once. Sequenced material: PBMCs from the stem cell graft donor, taken from the stem cell graft. The clonotype originates from a human donor who donated a stem cell graft to a child with chronic granulomatous disease.

Here the CDR3 DNA reads TGTGCCAGCAGTTTACTAGCGGGGGGGGGCAATGAGCAGTTCTTC. Residues: CASSLLAGGGNEQFF. The rearrangement links TRBV11-2 to TRBJ2-1; 13 nucleotides align to TRBD2. The CDR3 runs 15 residues. The germline V gene has CDR1 SGHAT and CDR2 FQNNGV. V shed 6 bases and J 6 bases; nucleotides not matched to a gene: 5.